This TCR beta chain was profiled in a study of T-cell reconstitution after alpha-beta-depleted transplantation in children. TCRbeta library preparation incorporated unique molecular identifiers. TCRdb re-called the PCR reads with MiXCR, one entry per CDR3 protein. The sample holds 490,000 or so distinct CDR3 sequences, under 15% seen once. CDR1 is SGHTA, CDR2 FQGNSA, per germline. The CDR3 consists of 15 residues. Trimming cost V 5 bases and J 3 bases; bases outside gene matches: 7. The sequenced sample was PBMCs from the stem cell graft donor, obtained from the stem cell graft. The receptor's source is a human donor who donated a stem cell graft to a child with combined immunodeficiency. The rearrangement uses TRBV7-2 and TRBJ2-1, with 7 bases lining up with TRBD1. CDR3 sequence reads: CASSPGTAIYNEQFF. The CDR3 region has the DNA TGTGCCAGCAGCCCAGGGACAGCGATCTACAATGAGCAGTTCTTC. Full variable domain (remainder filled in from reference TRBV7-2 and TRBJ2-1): GAGVSQSPSNKVTEKGKDVELRCDPISGHTALYWYRQSLGQGLEFLIYFQGNSAPDKSGLPSDRFSAERTGGSVSTLTIQRTQQEDSAVYLCASSPGTAIYNEQFFGPGTRLTVL.